This T cell receptor beta chain was identified in a study of technical replicates of blood from a handful of donors. TCRdb's table, derived via immunoSEQ multiplex PCR, lists solely in-frame clones and lacks some. The sample lists some 70,000 clones, roughly 97% occurring once. With V trimmed by 4 bases and J by 3 bases, 3 bases remained unmatched. Germline V gives CDR1 SQVTM, CDR2 ANQGSEA. The CDR3 extends over 12 amino acids. This sequence originates from a human donor in good health. V and J are TRBV29-1 and TRBJ2-7; 7 nucleotides match TRBD1. The sequencing sample was made of T cells isolated from PBMCs. CDR3 DNA: TGCAGCGTTGTGGGACAGAACTACGAGCAGTACTTC. This codes for CSVVGQNYEQYF.